One and the same sample provided the 21 T cell receptor beta chains below, sequenced in a study of T cell responses to AZD1222 COVID-19 vaccine. TCRdb's table, derived via immunoSEQ multiplex PCR, lists solely in-frame clones and lacks some. The sample holds about 110,000 clones, about 89% seen once. Specimen: peripheral blood, collected 28 days after the second AZD1222 dose. The receptors stem from an adult who received the AZD1222 COVID-19 vaccine.

J is TRBJ1-2 and V is TRBV18; TRBD1 matches at 12 bases. The CDR3 sequence is 15 residues long. CDR1 is KGHSH and CDR2 is LQKENI in the germline V gene. J lost 10 bases, V lost 2 bases, and 8 bases had no gene match. As DNA, the CDR3 is TGTGCCAGCTCACCAGGGACAGGGGGCAGAATCGCCTACACCTTC. Encoded protein: CASSPGTGGRIAYTF.

The V gene is TRBV5-4, the J gene TRBJ2-7; a possible D gene is TRBD1 (6 bases). Germline assignment: CDR1 SGHNT and CDR2 YYREEE (reference sequence). This CDR3 is 14 amino acids long. Trimming removed 0 bases from V and 3 bases from J, with 10 bases in between. The CDR3 is CASSLGTESYEQYF. The CDR3 region has the DNA TGTGCCAGCAGCTTGGGGACAGAGAGCTACGAGCAGTACTTC. The complete variable domain, with remaining parts taken from reference TRBV5-4 and TRBJ2-7, reads ETGVTQSPTHLIKTRGQQVTLRCSSQSGHNTVSWYQQALGQGPQFIFQYYREEENGRGNFPPRFSGLQFPNYSSELNVNALELDDSALYLCASSLGTESYEQYFGPGTRLTVT.

The rearrangement uses TRBV5-4 and TRBJ2-2; a weak D match, TRBD1 (6 bases). This CDR3 has 15 residues. V was clipped by 3 bases and J by 5 bases, with 14 bases between them. The V gene's germline CDR1 is SGHNT and CDR2 YYREEE (reference sequence). The CDR3 nucleotides are TGTGCCAGCAGCTCTCAGGGGCGCAGAACCGGGGAGCTGTTTTTT. Amino acids: CASSSQGRRTGELFF.

The rearrangement joins TRBV18 to TRBJ1-6; D not resolved. This CDR3 is 13 amino acids long. In germline, CDR1 is KGHSH, CDR2 LQKENI. Trimming removed 3 bases at V and 8 bases at J, with 8 bases between. The CDR3, as DNA: TGTGCCAGCTCACCGGCAGATGATTCACCCCTCCACTTT. Its translation: CASSPADDSPLHF.

This clone was detected only once. The rearrangement joins TRBV28 to TRBJ1-1; D may be TRBD1 (5 bases). The V gene's germline CDR1 is MDHEN and CDR2 SYDVKM. The V and J ends lost 1 base and 2 bases respectively, with 11 bases between them. The CDR3 length is 15 residues. The CDR3 bases are TGTGCCAGCAGTTTATACCTGACAGCTAACACTGAAGCTTTCTTT. Translation: CASSLYLTANTEAFF. Full variable domain (outside the CDR3, taken from reference TRBV28 and TRBJ1-1): DVKVTQSSRYLVKRTGEKVFLECVQDMDHENMFWYRQDPGLGLRLIYFSYDVKMKEKGDIPEGYSVSREKKERFSLILESASTNQTSMYLCASSLYLTANTEAFFGQGTRLTVV.

The rearrangement joins TRBV6-5 to TRBJ1-2, with 8 positions matching TRBD1. V shed 6 bases, J shed 3 bases, and the junction held 6 bases outside the gene matches. Germline loops: CDR1 MNHEY, CDR2 SVGAGI. The CDR3 is 14 residues long. Here the CDR3 reads CASRSGTGYYGYTF. CDR3 coding DNA: TGTGCCAGCAGGTCCGGGACAGGATACTATGGCTACACCTTC.

The chain employs TRBV7-3 and TRBJ2-2, with D unresolved. The CDR3 is 14 amino acids. Germline CDR1 SGHTA, CDR2 FQGTGA. V lost 2 bases and J lost 7, with 11 bases in between. This chain's CDR3 is CASSLFLGGGELFF. The CDR3 nucleotides are TGTGCCAGCAGCTTATTTTTGGGTGGCGGGGAGCTGTTTTTT.

The gene calls are TRBV5-6 and TRBJ2-3; no clear D. Germline V gene lookup returns CDR1 SGHDT and CDR2 YYEEEE. Trimming stripped 4 bases from V and 5 bases from J, with 5 bases between. The CDR3 is 11 amino acids. The CDR3 DNA sequence: TGTGCCAGCAGCAGAAGAGATACGCAGTATTTT. It yields the protein CASSRRDTQYF. Full variable domain (rest looked up from reference TRBV5-6 and TRBJ2-3): DAGVTQSPTHLIKTRGQQVTLRCSPKSGHDTVSWYQQALGQGPQFIFQYYEEEERQRGNFPDRFSGHQFPNYSSELNVNALLLGDSALYLCASSRRDTQYFGPGTRLTVL.

The chain couples TRBV30 to TRBJ1-5, with unresolved D. Between the trimmed V and J ends, which lost 5 bases and 5 bases, there was a span of 25 bases. This CDR3 region has 17 residues. Germline CDR1 is GTSNPN and CDR2 is SVGIG (reference sequence). The CDR3, as DNA: TGTGCCTGGGGGGATGGGAGATCGGCCCGTAAGGATCAGCCCCAGCATTTT. Amino acid sequence: CAWGDGRSARKDQPQHF.

This chain joins TRBV29-1 and TRBJ1-2; 9 bases map to TRBD1. There are 14 residues in the CDR3. Trimming removed 0 bases from V and 10 bases from J; junction bases left unmatched: 9. The germline CDR1 and CDR2 sequences are SQVTM and ANQGSEA. The CDR3 region has the DNA TGCAGCGTTGAAGAGCCTCCGGGACAGGGTTTCTACACCTTC. This sequence encodes CSVEEPPGQGFYTF. The whole variable domain, remainder taken from reference TRBV29-1 and TRBJ1-2, is SAVISQKPSRDICQRGTSLTIQCQVDSQVTMMFWYRQQPGQSLTLIATANQGSEATYESGFVIDKFPISRPNLTFSTLTVSNMSPEDSSIYLCSVEEPPGQGFYTFGSGTRLTVV.

The chain couples TRBV18 to TRBJ2-1; no reliable D call. Trimming left V 0 bases short and J 4 bases short, with 4 bases between. The germline V gene has CDR1 KGHSH and CDR2 LQKENI. The CDR3 covers 13 residues. This chain's CDR3 is CASSPPSYNEQFF. DNA for the CDR3: TGTGCCAGCTCACCACCTTCATACAATGAGCAGTTCTTC.

This chain connects TRBV11-2 to TRBJ2-2; D is possibly TRBD2 (6 bases). Germline V gene lookup returns CDR1 SGHAT and CDR2 FQNNGV. V was clipped by 7 bases and J by 4 bases, with 16 bases between them. The CDR3 runs 15 residues. The DNA of the CDR3 is TGTGCCAGCACCCGAGGAGGGGTCCCCACCGGGGAGCTGTTTTTT. Its protein is CASTRGGVPTGELFF.

The CDR3 DNA reads as TGTGCCAGCAGCTTGGGGGGGGGCCCCCAGCATTTT. Its protein product is CASSLGGGPQHF. The rearrangement links TRBV5-6 to TRBJ1-5; D may be TRBD1 (6 bases). The germline V and J ends were trimmed by 0 bases and 10 bases, with 8 bases remaining between them. The CDR3 runs to 12 residues. CDR1 and CDR2 from the germline V gene are SGHDT and YYEEEE.

This chain links TRBV12-5 with TRBJ2-2, with D uncertain. V was pared by 6 bases and J by 2 bases, with 10 bases between. Germline V lookup: CDR1 LGHNT, CDR2 FRNRAP. The CDR3 has 14 residues. The CDR3 loop reads CASGPGPNTGELFF. The DNA of the CDR3 is TGTGCTAGTGGACCGGGCCCCAACACCGGGGAGCTGTTTTTT.

The chain's CDR3 is CSSQGDRDPGELFF. The CDR3 bases are TGCAGCTCCCAAGGGGACAGGGACCCCGGGGAGCTGTTTTTT. The genes are TRBV29-1 and TRBJ2-2, with 9 positions matching TRBD1. This CDR3 is built from 14 residues. Trimming cost V 8 bases and J 6 bases; bases outside gene matches: 10. Germline CDR1 reads SQVTM; CDR2 reads ANQGSEA.

V and J are TRBV2 and TRBJ1-4; D remains ambiguous. V shed 5 bases and J shed 7 bases, with 17 bases lying between them. The CDR3 extends over 15 amino acids. Germline V CDR1 and CDR2: SNHLY, FYNNEI. CDR3 sequence: CASSLGIGGPEKLFF. The CDR3 DNA reads TGTGCCAGCAGTCTCGGGATAGGAGGTCCTGAAAAACTGTTTTTT.

This chain uses TRBV24-1 with TRBJ2-1; D is uncertain. The germline V gene encodes CDR1 KGHDR and CDR2 SFDVKD. V lost 0 bases and J lost 5, with 7 bases in between. The CDR3 extends over 14 amino acids. The CDR3 nucleotides are TGTGCCACCAGTGATTTGAGGGATAACAATGAGCAGTTCTTC. Protein sequence: CATSDLRDNNEQFF.

This clone was counted only a few times. The chain has TRBV19 and TRBJ1-2; D is unclear. Deletions cut 6 bases from V and 3 bases from J, with 11 bases between. Germline lookup yields CDR1 LNHDA and CDR2 SQIVND (reference sequence). The CDR3 spans 13 residues. CDR3 residues: CASSHTADYGYTF. The CDR3 DNA is TGTGCCAGTAGCCATACAGCAGACTATGGCTACACCTTC.

This rearrangement joins TRBV7-6 to TRBJ2-3; 8 bases line up with TRBD2. CDR1 and CDR2 (germline): SGHVS, FNYEAQ. Germline trimming cut 4 bases from V and 1 base from J; bases unmatched to any gene: 7. This CDR3 contains 16 residues. The CDR3 nucleotides read TGTGCCAGCAGCTCTACCGGGACTAGGGGCACAGATACGCAGTATTTT. The encoded protein is CASSSTGTRGTDTQYF. The full variable domain, in which reference TRBV7-6 and TRBJ2-3 provide the parts outside the CDR3, is GAGVSQSPRYKVTKRGQDVALRCDPISGHVSLYWYRQALGQGPEFLTYFNYEAQQDKSGLPNDRFSAERPEGSISTLTIQRTEQRDSAMYRCASSSTGTRGTDTQYFGPGTRLTVL.

The chain is built from TRBV5-1 and TRBJ1-1; 7 bases agree with TRBD1. Germline assignment: CDR1 SGHRS and CDR2 YFSETQ. CDR3 length: 14 residues. Trimming at V came to 4 bases and at J to 0 bases, leaving 3 bases not matched to a gene. The CDR3 DNA follows: TGCGCCAGCAGCATCGGGACAGTGAACACTGAAGCTTTCTTT. It codes for CASSIGTVNTEAFF.

The chain's CDR3 is CASRQGAQGNQPQHF. In DNA form, the CDR3 reads TGTGCCAGCAGACAGGGGGCCCAAGGCAATCAGCCCCAGCATTTT. This chain joins TRBV6-5 and TRBJ1-5; 9 bases map to TRBD1. The CDR3 runs 15 residues. Trimming took 6 bases from V and 2 from J; bases not matched to a gene: 5. Looked up from germline, CDR1 is MNHEY and CDR2 is SVGAGI.